This T cell receptor (beta chain) was recovered during a study of blood T cell repertoires in COVID-19. Measured with immunoSEQ multiplex PCR; TCRdb has only the in-frame clones, and not every one. The table shows around 170,000 clones, with more than 70% occurring only once. The germline V gene encodes CDR1 KGHSH and CDR2 LQKENI. J was trimmed by 0 bases and V by 1 base; bases with no gene match: 13. The CDR3 has 20 amino acids. The origin of this receptor is a woman aged 30 to 39 who had recovered from COVID-19. The sample consisted of PBMCs or T cells enriched from blood (not recorded which). The chain uses TRBV18 and TRBJ1-3, with TRBD1 identical over 9 bases. The CDR3 DNA sequence: TGTGCCAGCTCACCACTACCTCGGACAGGGGCACTACACTCTGGAAACACCATATATTTT. Encoded protein: CASSPLPRTGALHSGNTIYF. Full variable domain (outside the CDR3, taken from reference TRBV18 and TRBJ1-3): NAGVMQNPRHLVRRRGQEARLRCSPMKGHSHVYWYRQLPEEGLKFMVYLQKENIIDESGMPKERFSAEFPKEGPSILRIQQVVRGDSAAYFCASSPLPRTGALHSGNTIYFGEGSWLTVV.